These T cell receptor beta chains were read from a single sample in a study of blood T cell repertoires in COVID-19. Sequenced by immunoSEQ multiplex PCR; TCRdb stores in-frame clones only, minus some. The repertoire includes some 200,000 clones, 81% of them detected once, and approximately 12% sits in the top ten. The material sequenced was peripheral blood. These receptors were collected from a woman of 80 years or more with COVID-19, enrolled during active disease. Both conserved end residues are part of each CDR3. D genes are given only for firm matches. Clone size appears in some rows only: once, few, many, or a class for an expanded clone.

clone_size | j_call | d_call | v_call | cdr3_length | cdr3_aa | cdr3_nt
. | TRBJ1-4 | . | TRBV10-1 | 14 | CASSEDRSNEKLFF | TGCGCCAGCAGTGAGGACAGATCTAATGAAAAACTGTTTTTT
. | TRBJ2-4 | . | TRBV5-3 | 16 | CARSLRIRGAKNIQYF | TGTGCCAGAAGCTTACGGATCAGGGGAGCCAAAAACATTCAGTACTTC
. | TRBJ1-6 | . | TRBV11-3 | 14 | CASSTRGAGRPLHF | TGTGCCAGCAGCACCCGGGGGGCAGGACGACCCCTCCACTTT
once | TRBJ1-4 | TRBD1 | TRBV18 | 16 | CASSPPNRGSNEKLFF | TGTGCCAGCTCACCGCCTAACAGGGGTTCTAATGAAAAACTGTTTTTT
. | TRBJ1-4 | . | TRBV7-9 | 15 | CASSPGTTTNEKLFF | TGTGCCAGCAGCCCCGGGACAACAACTAATGAAAAACTGTTTTTT
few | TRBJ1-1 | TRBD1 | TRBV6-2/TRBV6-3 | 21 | CASSYGPWPGTGWGMNTEAFF | TGTGCCAGCAGTTACGGCCCCTGGCCCGGGACAGGGTGGGGGATGAACACTGAAGCTTTCTTT
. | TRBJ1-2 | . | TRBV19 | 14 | CASRKEQLPHGYTF | TGTGCCAGTAGAAAGGAACAGCTTCCTCATGGCTACACCTTC
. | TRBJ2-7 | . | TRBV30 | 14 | CAWSESSFSYEQYF | TGTGCCTGGAGTGAGAGTAGTTTCTCCTACGAGCAGTACTTC
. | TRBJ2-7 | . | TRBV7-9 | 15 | CASSFHGSTFYEQYF | TGTGCCAGCAGCTTTCACGGGTCTACCTTTTACGAGCAGTACTTC
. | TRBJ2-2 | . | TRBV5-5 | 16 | CASSPDSWRNTGELFF | TGTGCCAGCAGCCCGGACAGCTGGCGTAACACCGGGGAGCTGTTTTTT
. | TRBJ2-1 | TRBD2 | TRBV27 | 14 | CASSLTSGGPEQFF | TGTGCCAGCAGTTTAACTAGCGGGGGCCCAGAGCAGTTCTTC
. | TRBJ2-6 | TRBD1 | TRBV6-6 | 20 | CASSRTPTGLAFFGANVLTF | TGTGCCAGCAGTCGCACGCCGACAGGGCTGGCCTTTTTTGGGGCCAACGTCCTGACTTTC
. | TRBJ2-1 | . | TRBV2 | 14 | CASGVGLSYNEQFF | TGTGCCAGCGGGGTGGGACTCAGCTACAATGAGCAGTTCTTC
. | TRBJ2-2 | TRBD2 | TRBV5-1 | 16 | CASSWQLAGADGELFF | TGCGCCAGCAGCTGGCAACTAGCGGGAGCGGACGGGGAGCTGTTTTTT
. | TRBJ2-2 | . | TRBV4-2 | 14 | CASSQARVTGELFF | TGTGCCAGCAGCCAAGCCCGGGTCACCGGGGAGCTGTTTTTT
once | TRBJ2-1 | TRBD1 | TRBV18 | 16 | CASSTDRARSYNEQFF | TGTGCCAGCTCAACCGACAGGGCCCGCTCCTACAATGAGCAGTTCTTC
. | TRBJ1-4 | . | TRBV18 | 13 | CASSPSQAEKLFF | TGTGCCAGCTCCCCCTCGCAGGCTGAAAAACTGTTTTTT
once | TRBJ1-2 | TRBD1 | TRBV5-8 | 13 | CARDRDGDYGYTF | TGTGCCCGAGACAGGGATGGTGACTATGGCTACACCTTC
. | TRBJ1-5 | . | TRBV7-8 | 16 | CASSSGRGVRNQPQHF | TGTGCCAGCAGCTCAGGGAGGGGGGTTCGCAATCAGCCCCAGCATTTT
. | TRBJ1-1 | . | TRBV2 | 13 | CASTLGDTTGAFF | TGTGCCAGCACCCTGGGGGACACAACAGGAGCTTTCTTT
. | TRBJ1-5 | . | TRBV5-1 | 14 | CASSLAPEHQPQHF | TGCGCCAGCAGCTTGGCACCGGAGCATCAGCCCCAGCATTTT
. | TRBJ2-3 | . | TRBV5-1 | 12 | CASSPNRDTQYF | TGCGCCAGCAGCCCCAACAGGGATACGCAGTATTTT
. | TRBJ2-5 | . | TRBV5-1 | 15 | CASSLVAGAQETQYF | TGCGCCAGCAGCTTGGTCGCAGGGGCCCAAGAGACCCAGTACTTC
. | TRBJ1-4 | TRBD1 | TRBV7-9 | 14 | CASSLGTGLEKLFF | TGTGCCAGCAGCTTAGGGACAGGGCTCGAAAAACTGTTTTTT